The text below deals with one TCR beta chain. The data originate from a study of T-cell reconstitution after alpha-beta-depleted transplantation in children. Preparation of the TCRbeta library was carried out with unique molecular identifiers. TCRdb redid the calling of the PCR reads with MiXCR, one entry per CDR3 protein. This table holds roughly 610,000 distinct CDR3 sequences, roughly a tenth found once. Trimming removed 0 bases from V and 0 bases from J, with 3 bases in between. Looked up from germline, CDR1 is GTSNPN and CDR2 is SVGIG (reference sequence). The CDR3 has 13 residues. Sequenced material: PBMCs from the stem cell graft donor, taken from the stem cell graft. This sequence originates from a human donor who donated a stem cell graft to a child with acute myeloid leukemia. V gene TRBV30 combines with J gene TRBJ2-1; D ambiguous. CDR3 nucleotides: TGTGCCTGGAGTGTAACCTCCTACAATGAGCAGTTCTTC. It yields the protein CAWSVTSYNEQFF.